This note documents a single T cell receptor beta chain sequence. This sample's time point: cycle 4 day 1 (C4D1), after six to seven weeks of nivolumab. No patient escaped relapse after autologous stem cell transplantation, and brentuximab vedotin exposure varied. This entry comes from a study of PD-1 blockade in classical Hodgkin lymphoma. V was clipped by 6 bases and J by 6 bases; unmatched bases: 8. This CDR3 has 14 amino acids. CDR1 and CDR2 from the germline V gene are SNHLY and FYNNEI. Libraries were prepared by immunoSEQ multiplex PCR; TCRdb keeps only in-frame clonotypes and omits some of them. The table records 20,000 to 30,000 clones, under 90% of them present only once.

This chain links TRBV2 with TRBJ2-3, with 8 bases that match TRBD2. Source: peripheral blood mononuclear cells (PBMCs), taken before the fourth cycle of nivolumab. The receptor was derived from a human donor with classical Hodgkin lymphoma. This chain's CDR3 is CASSQGLGSDTQYF. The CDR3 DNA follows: TGTGCCAGCAGCCAGGGACTAGGGTCTGATACGCAGTATTTT. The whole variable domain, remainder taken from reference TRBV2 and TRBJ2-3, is EPEVTQTPSHQVTQMGQEVILRCVPISNHLYFYWYRQILGQKVEFLVSFYNNEISEKSEIFDDQFSVERPDGSNFTLKIRSTKLEDSAMYFCASSQGLGSDTQYFGPGTRLTVL.